The 10 T cell receptor beta chains listed next were all sequenced from one sample in a study of shared clonotypes between healthy human individuals (dated by TCRdb to the early 2020s). Library preparation used the immunoSEQ multiplex PCR assay. The clones in this table, taken by TCRdb from immuneACCESS, are in-frame only. Not every clone is retained; where verified, under half of the shortfall comes from an unresolved V gene, and the cause of the rest is unknown. Recorded for this sample are about 2.4 million clones; roughly 93% of them occurred a single time. Of the sample, around 0.4% falls within the top ten clones. Material: naive CD4+ T cells from PBMCs. According to the study, the label for this sample's cell subset or site signals: CD45RA+ positively selected. Source of these receptors: a man between 18 and 29 years old in good health. Some clones in this sample may be carry-over from other donors' samples.

Regarding this clone: At the DNA level, this CDR3 is encoded by other sequences in the same sample as well. V gene TRBV7-2 combines with J gene TRBJ1-1; no clear D gene. The ends were cut back, 5 bases at V and 4 bases at J, with 11 bases in the middle. This CDR3 contains 13 residues. Germline V gives CDR1 SGHTA, CDR2 FQGNSA. For the CDR3, the DNA is TGTGCCAGCAGCCTCCTGCAAGTCACTGAAGCTTTCTTT. Translation gives CASSLLQVTEAFF.

Remarks on this clone: This same CDR3 is encoded by further DNA sequences in the sample. The rearrangement links TRBV7-9 to TRBJ2-3; 10 bases line up with TRBD2. This CDR3 is built from 15 residues. Trimming removed 5 bases from V and 0 bases from J; junction bases left unmatched: 2. CDR1 is SEHNR, CDR2 FQNEAQ, per germline (reference sequence). The CDR3: CASSPGLASTDTQYF. The CDR3 DNA sequence: TGTGCCAGCAGCCCGGGACTAGCGAGCACAGATACGCAGTATTTT.

The chain employs TRBV19 and TRBJ2-3; tentative D call: TRBD2 (5 bases). The ends were cut back, 5 bases at V and 6 bases at J, with 15 bases in the middle. This CDR3 is built from 14 residues. CDR1 LNHDA and CDR2 SQIVND come from the germline V gene (reference sequence). The CDR3 protein is CASSPVDFPDTQYF. DNA for the CDR3: TGTGCCAGTAGTCCTGTGGACTTCCCCGATACGCAGTATTTT.

In the case of this clone: The same CDR3 is also encoded by other DNA sequences in this sample. The chain uses TRBV7-9 and TRBJ1-1; perhaps TRBD1 as D (5 bases). The CDR3 extends over 13 amino acids. Trimming stripped 4 bases from V and 1 base from J, with 7 bases between. The germline gives CDR1 SEHNR, CDR2 FQNEAQ (reference sequence). The CDR3: CASSSTGNTEAFF. The CDR3 DNA reads as TGTGCCAGCAGCTCCACAGGGAACACTGAAGCTTTCTTT.

A remark on this clone: Other DNA sequences of this sample code for an identical CDR3. This chain connects TRBV5-1 to TRBJ2-1; D assignment may be TRBD1 or TRBD2 (5 bases each). In germline, CDR1 is SGHRS, CDR2 YFSETQ. The CDR3 covers 13 residues. Trimming pared 0 bases from V and 9 bases from J, leaving 10 bases between. The CDR3 sequence: CASSLGPGGEQFF. The CDR3 region has the DNA TGCGCCAGCAGCTTGGGCCCTGGGGGTGAGCAGTTCTTC.

The chain is built from TRBV30 and TRBJ2-5; 10 bases are a match to TRBD2. The J call could be wrong; TRBJ2-7 is a better fit for the DNA end. The CDR3 length is 14 residues. Germline-derived CDR1 and CDR2 are GTSNPN and SVGIG (reference sequence). CDR3 coding DNA: TGTGCCTGGACCCGGACTAGCGGACCCTACGAGCAGTACTTC. Amino acid sequence: CAWTRTSGPYEQYF.

About this clone: This sample also contains other DNA sequences that code for the same CDR3. V and J are TRBV6-6 and TRBJ2-1, with no clear D. The CDR3 has 13 amino acids. V was shortened by 7 bases and J by 7 bases, with 14 bases between the two germline ends. Per the germline V gene, CDR1 is MNHNY and CDR2 is SVGAGI (reference sequence). CDR3 region: CASTRREGNEQFF. Written as DNA, the CDR3 is TGTGCCAGCACCAGACGAGAAGGGAATGAGCAGTTCTTC.

The genes are TRBV14 and TRBJ1-2, with D possibly TRBD1 on 6 matching bases. This CDR3 contains 15 residues. V lost 5 bases and J 4 bases, leaving 17 bases between the germline ends. Looked up from germline, CDR1 is SGHDN and CDR2 is FVKESK. The CDR3 DNA follows: TGTGCCAGCAGCTCACGGCCCGGGACATTCTATGGCTACACCTTC. It codes for CASSSRPGTFYGYTF.

The V and J genes are TRBV4-3 and TRBJ1-2; 8 nucleotides align to TRBD1. Germline trimming cut 4 bases from V and 2 bases from J; bases unmatched to any gene: 9. This CDR3 region has 16 residues. Germline-derived CDR1 and CDR2 are LGHNA and YSLEER. This CDR3 reads CASSPSRDRMNYGYTF. The CDR3 DNA is TGCGCCAGCAGCCCCTCTCGGGACAGGATGAACTATGGCTACACCTTC.

A remark on this clone: The identical CDR3 is also encoded by other nucleotide sequences in the sample. The chain combines TRBV28 with TRBJ1-5, with TRBD1 as a possible D gene (5 bases). The CDR3 sequence is 13 residues long. V gave up 2 bases and J gave up 6 bases, with 8 bases separating them. Germline loops: CDR1 MDHEN, CDR2 SYDVKM. CDR3 nucleotide sequence: TGTGCCAGCAGTTTACGGGGGATTCAGCCCCAGCATTTT. Residues: CASSLRGIQPQHF.